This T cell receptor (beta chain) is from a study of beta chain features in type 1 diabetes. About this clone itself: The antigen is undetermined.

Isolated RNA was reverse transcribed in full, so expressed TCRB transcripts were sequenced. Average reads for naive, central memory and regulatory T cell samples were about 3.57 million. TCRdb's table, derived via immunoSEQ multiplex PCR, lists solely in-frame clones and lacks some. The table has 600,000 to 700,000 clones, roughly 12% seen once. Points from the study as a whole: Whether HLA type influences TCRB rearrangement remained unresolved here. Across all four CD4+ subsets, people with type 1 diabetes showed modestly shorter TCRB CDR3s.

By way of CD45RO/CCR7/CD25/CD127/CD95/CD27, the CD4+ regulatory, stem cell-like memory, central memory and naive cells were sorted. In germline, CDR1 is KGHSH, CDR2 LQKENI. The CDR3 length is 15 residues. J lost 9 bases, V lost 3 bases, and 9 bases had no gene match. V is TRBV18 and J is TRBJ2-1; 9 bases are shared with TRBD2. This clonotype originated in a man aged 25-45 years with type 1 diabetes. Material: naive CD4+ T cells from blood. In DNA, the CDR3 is TGTGCCAGCTCACCTGTAAGCGGGGGGACCGGTGAGCAGTTCTTC. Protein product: CASSPVSGGTGEQFF.